This TCR beta chain was found in a study of blood T cell repertoires in COVID-19. The V segment lost 5 bases and the J segment 3 bases; nucleotides outside the gene matches: 9. CDR3 size: 16 residues. CDR1 is MDHEN and CDR2 is SYDVKM in the germline V gene. Authors' data handling: Amplification with reference gene primers provided the estimates of nucleated cell counts. Sequencing used immunoSEQ multiplex PCR; TCRdb keeps in-frame clones, though not all of them. D and trimming come from the DNA, and the V and J calls and clone size come from that table. This sample carries some 180,000 clones, around 80% of them seen once, and the ten largest clones take 13% to 15%.

The specimen was PBMCs or T cells enriched from blood (not recorded which). The receptor was isolated from a man aged 55-75 years who had been exposed to COVID-19. This sequence joins TRBV28 and TRBJ1-2; the match to TRBD1 covers 10 bases. CDR3 region: CASSEDRGRSYYGYTF. As DNA, the CDR3 is TGTGCCAGCAGTGAAGACAGGGGGCGTTCCTACTATGGCTACACCTTC.